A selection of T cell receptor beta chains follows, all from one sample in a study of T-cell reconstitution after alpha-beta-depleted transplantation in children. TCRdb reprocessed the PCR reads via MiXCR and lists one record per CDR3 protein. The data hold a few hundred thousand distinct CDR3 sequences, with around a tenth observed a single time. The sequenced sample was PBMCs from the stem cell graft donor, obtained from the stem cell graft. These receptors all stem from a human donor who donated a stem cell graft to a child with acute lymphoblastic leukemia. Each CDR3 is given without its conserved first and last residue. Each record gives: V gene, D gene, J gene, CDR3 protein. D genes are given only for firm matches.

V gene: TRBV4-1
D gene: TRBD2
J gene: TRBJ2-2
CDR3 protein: ASSLLSGDTGELF

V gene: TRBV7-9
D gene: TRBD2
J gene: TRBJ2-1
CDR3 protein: ASSVTSGAYNEQF

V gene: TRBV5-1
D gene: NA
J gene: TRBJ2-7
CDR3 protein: ASSWTPTGSSYEQY

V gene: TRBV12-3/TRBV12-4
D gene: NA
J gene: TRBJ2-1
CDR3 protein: ASRRDALNYEQF

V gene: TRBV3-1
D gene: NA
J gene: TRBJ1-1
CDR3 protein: ASSQRGGAF

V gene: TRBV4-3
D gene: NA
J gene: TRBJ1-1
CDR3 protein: ASSQERSVNTEAF

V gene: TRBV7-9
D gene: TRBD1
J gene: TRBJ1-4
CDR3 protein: ASSATDRGGSTNEKLF

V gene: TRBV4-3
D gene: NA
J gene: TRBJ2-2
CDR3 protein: ASSQDAGDGELF

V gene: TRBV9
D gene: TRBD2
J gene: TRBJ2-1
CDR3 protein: ASSGRSGTSGFPYNEQF

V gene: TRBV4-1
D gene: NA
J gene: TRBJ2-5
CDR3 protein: ASSQWDRETQY

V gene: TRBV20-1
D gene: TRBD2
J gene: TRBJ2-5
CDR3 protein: SARVALAGGPQETQY

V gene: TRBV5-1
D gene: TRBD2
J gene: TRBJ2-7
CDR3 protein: ASSFMTSGNYEQY

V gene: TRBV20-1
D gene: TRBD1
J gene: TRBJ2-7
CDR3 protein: SAYGTGGYEHY

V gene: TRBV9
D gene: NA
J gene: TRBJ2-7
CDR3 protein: ASSVGGQERAYEQY

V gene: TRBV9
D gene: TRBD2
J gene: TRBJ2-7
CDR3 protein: ASSVGGTSGYEYEQY

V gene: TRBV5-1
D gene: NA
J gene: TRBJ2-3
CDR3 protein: ASSRQSTDTQY

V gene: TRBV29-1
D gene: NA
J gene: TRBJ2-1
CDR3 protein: SVERAQYNEQF

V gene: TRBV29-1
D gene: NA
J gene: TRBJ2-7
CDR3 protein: SVEVGGFNEQY

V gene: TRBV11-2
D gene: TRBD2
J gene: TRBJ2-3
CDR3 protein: ASSLLSGTSTDTQY

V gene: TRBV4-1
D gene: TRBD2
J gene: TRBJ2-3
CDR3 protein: ASSPPAGEGTDTQY

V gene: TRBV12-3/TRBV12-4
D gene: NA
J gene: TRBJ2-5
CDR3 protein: ASRPSGGGETQY

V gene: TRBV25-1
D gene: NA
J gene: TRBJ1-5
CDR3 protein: ASSESAGVGQPQH

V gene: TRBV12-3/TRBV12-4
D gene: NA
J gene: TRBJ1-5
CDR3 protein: ASSIRGAQPQH

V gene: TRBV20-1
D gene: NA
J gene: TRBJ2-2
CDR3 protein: SAPGTAGTGELF

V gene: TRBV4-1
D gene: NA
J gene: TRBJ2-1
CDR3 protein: ASSQVFGQPYNEQF

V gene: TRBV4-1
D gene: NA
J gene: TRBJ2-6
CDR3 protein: ASSQGGLISGANVLT

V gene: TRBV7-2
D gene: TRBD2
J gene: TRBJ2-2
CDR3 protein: ASSFNSGSPGELF

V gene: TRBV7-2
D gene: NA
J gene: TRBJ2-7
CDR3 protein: ASSLSSRGYSYEQY

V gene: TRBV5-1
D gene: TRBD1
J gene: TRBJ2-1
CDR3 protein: ASSERTGLSYNEQF

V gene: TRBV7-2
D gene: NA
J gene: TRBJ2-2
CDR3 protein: ASSLVRNGELF

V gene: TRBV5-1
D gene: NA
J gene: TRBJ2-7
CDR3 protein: ASSLGQGRFHEQY

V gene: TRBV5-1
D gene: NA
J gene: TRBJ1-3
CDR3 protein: ASSLDGVSGNSIY

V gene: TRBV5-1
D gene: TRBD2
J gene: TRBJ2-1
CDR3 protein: ASSLAPRLAGGNNEQF

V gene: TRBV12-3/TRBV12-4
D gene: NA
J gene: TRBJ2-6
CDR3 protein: ASSWSSGANVLT

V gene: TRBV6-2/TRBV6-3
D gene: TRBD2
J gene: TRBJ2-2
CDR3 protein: ASTKPGLVDTGELF

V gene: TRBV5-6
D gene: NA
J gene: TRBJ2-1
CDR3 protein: ASSFLGLYDNEQF

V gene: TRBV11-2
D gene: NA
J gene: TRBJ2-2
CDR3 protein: ASSFRGPNTGELF

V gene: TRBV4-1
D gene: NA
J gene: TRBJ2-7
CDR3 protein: ASSFSPGYEQY

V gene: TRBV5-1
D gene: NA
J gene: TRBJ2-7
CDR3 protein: ASSLATQPESKY

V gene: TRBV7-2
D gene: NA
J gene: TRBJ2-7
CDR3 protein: ASSGTVLVYEQY

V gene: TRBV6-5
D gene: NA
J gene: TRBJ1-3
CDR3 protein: ASSYFTPYSGNTIY

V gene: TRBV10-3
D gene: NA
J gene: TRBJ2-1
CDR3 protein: AISDGYNEQF

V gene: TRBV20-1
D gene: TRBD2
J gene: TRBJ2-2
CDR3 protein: SARMRGSGELF

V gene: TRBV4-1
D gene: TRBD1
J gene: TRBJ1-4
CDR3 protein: ASSLEGQDTEKLF

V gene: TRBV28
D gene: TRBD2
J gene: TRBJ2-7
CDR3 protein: ASSSSGLAGVSYEQY

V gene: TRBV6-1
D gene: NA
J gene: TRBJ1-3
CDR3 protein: ASSEDGRNSGNTIY

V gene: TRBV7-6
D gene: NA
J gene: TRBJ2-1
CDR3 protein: ASSHPGLVPSNEQF

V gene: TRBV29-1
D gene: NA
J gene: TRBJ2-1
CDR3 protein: SVEVGYNEQF

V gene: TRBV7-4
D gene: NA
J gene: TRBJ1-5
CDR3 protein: ASSLDDRRDSNQPQH

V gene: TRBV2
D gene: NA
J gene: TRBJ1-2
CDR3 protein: APLSLQLTASNYGYT

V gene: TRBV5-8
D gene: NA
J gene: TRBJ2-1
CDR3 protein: AQGLAKLGEQF

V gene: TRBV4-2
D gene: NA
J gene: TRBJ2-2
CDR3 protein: ASSARLANTGELF

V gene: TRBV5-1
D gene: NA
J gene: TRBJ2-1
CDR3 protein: ASSASGTLGNEQF